Below are 14 T cell receptor beta chains sequenced from a single sample in a study of a mutant IDH1 vaccine in newly diagnosed glioma. The repertoire was sequenced with immunoSEQ multiplex PCR; TCRdb's copy has only in-frame clones and lacks some. Among about 62,000 clones listed, about nine tenths were seen once. Their antigen targets remain unknown. Regarding time point: week 11, during vaccination. All doses held 300 ug of mutant IDH1 20-mer peptide, with topical imiquimod. Sample: PBMCs, taken from a glioma patient whose treatment included an IDH1 peptide vaccine. The receptors derive from a man aged 35-49 years with glioma.

V is TRBV7-2 and J is TRBJ2-3; D remains ambiguous. This CDR3 contains 15 residues. Germline CDR1 SGHTA, CDR2 FQGNSA. The V end lost 7 bases, the J end lost 0 bases, and 14 bases lay between the germline ends. Here the CDR3 reads CASIGRSPSTDTQYF. CDR3 sequence (DNA): TGTGCCAGCATCGGAAGGTCGCCTAGCACAGATACGCAGTATTTT.

This clone has a single count. The CDR3 region has the DNA TGTGCCAGCAGCTTAGCGGACAGGGGCTATGGCTACACCTTC. Protein sequence: CASSLADRGYGYTF. The V and J genes are TRBV7-9 and TRBJ1-2; 9 bases are a match to TRBD1. The CDR3 extends over 14 amino acids. V was pared by 0 bases and J by 4 bases, with 0 bases of the junction left unmatched. Per the germline V gene, CDR1 is SEHNR and CDR2 is FQNEAQ (reference sequence).

Concerning this clone: Mismatch with germline at one junction end may stem from a read error. The V gene is TRBV5-1, the J gene TRBJ2-2, with 7 bases that match TRBD1. The CDR3 extends over 17 amino acids. Germline CDR1 is SGHRS and CDR2 is YFSETQ. In DNA, the CDR3 is TGCGCCAGCAGCTTGGCACAGGGGTTCGCGAACACCGGGAAGCTGTTTTTT. It codes for CASSLAQGFANTGKLFF. The whole variable domain, remainder taken from reference TRBV5-1 and TRBJ2-2, is KAGVTQTPRYLIKTRGQQVTLSCSPISGHRSVSWYQQTPGQGLQFLFEYFSETQRNKGNFPGRFSGRQFSNSRSEMNVSTLELGDSALYLCASSLAQGFANTGKLFFGEGSRLTVL.

The chain joins TRBV6-5 to TRBJ1-4; tentative D call: TRBD1 (6 bases). The CDR3 extends over 15 amino acids. Germline V gives CDR1 MNHEY, CDR2 SVGAGI. With 5 bases removed from V and 7 bases from J, the gap between germline ends came to 17 bases. The CDR3 here is CASSQRGGLSEKLFF. In DNA form, the CDR3 reads TGTGCCAGCAGTCAACGCGGGGGGCTAAGTGAAAAACTGTTTTTT.

The table lists this clone with a few counts. Relative to the germline gene, one junction end is altered; a read error may explain this. J is TRBJ2-1 and V is TRBV7-2; D not certain. The CDR3 is made up of 15 amino acids. Germline CDR1 is SGHTA and CDR2 is FQGNSA. The CDR3 is CASSLAASSHNEQFF. For the CDR3, the DNA is TGTGCCAGCAGCTTAGCGGCCAGCTCCCACAATGAGCAGTTCTTC.

The J gene is TRBJ1-4, the V gene TRBV5-4; the D gene is possibly TRBD1 (5 bases). The CDR3 runs to 13 residues. Germline CDR1 reads SGHNT; CDR2 reads YYREEE (reference sequence). V was trimmed by 4 bases and J by 7 bases, leaving 11 bases between them. As DNA, the CDR3 is TGTGCCAGCAGCGTGGGGCCCCTTGAAAAACTGTTTTTT. Residues: CASSVGPLEKLFF.

V gene TRBV7-6 combines with J gene TRBJ2-1; D perhaps matches TRBD2 (5 bases). CDR1 is SGHVS, CDR2 FNYEAQ, per germline. Trimming removed 0 bases at V and 9 bases at J, with 15 bases between. CDR3 length: 15 amino acids. The CDR3 DNA reads TGTGCCAGCAGCTTAGCGGGAGCCCTTTTGGGTGAGCAGTTCTTC. Amino acid sequence: CASSLAGALLGEQFF.

V usage is TRBV6-5 and J usage is TRBJ2-7, with 7 bases aligning to TRBD1. From germline, CDR1 is MNHEY and CDR2 SVGAGI. CDR3 length equals 15 residues. V lost 2 bases to trimming and J lost 3 bases; unmatched junction nucleotides: 7. Written as DNA, the CDR3 is TGTGCCAGCAGTTACCGGGCAGGGGGACACTACGAGCAGTACGTC. Protein product: CASSYRAGGHYEQYV.

DNA of the CDR3: TGTGCCAGCAGCCCGGGATCCCGAGAGACCCAGTACTTC. This gives the protein CASSPGSRETQYF. This rearrangement joins TRBV5-4 to TRBJ2-5, with D possibly TRBD2 on 5 matching bases. Germline V gives CDR1 SGHNT, CDR2 YYREEE (reference sequence). This CDR3 is 13 amino acids long. V was trimmed by 4 bases and J by 4 bases, leaving 11 bases between them.

This clone was counted once. The chain combines TRBV19 with TRBJ2-2, with D perhaps TRBD1 (5 bases). Trimming removed 3 bases at V and 8 bases at J, with 13 bases between. Germline CDR1 is LNHDA and CDR2 is SQIVND (reference sequence). The CDR3 spans 14 residues. This chain's CDR3 is CASSIGQGGGELFF. In DNA form, the CDR3 reads TGTGCCAGTAGTATCGGTCAGGGCGGTGGGGAGCTGTTTTTT.

Points on this clone: A read error may produce the germline difference seen at one junction end. This CDR3 is CASSYSKQGEGVVIF. The CDR3 DNA reads as TGTGCCAGCAGTTACTCGAAACAGGGAGAAGGGGTTGTGATTTTT. This rearrangement joins TRBV6-5 to TRBJ1-4; D might be TRBD1 (6 bases). The CDR3 contains 15 residues. Looked up from germline, CDR1 is MNHEY and CDR2 is SVGAGI.

The chain uses TRBV18 and TRBJ1-1; no reliable D call. Trimming stripped 5 bases from V and 0 bases from J, with 10 bases between. The germline CDR1 and CDR2 sequences are KGHSH and LQKENI. The CDR3 runs to 14 residues. The CDR3 DNA follows: TGTGCCAGCTCATTCAGCCAACTGAACACTGAAGCTTTCTTT. It is translated as CASSFSQLNTEAFF.

The J gene is TRBJ2-7, the V gene TRBV7-9; D unresolved. The CDR3 loop spans 14 amino acids. Trimming removed 5 bases at V and 0 bases at J, with 11 bases between. Germline V gene lookup returns CDR1 SEHNR and CDR2 FQNEAQ (reference sequence). The CDR3 reads CASSKFGDSYEQYF. In DNA, the CDR3 is TGTGCCAGCAGCAAGTTTGGCGACTCCTACGAGCAGTACTTC.

In its sample, this clone was seen once. This chain joins TRBV5-1 and TRBJ1-1; a weak D match, TRBD1 (6 bases). Germline assignment: CDR1 SGHRS and CDR2 YFSETQ. Trimming cost V 8 bases and J 5 bases, with 22 bases left between them. This CDR3 contains 15 residues. CDR3 amino acids: CASTALPGEWTEAFF. The CDR3 nucleotides read TGCGCCAGTACGGCTCTACCAGGGGAATGGACTGAAGCTTTCTTT.